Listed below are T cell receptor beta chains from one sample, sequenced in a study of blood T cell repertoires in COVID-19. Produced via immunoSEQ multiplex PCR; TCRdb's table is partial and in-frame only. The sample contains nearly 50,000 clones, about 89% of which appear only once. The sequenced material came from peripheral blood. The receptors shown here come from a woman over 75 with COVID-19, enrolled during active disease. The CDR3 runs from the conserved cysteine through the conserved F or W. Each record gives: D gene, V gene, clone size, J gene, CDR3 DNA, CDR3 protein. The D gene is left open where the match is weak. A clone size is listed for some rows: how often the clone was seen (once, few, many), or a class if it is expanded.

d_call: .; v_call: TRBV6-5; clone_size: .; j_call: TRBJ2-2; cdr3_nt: TGTGCCAGCAGTCCCACAGACAGGAACACCGGGGAGCTGTTTTTT; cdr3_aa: CASSPTDRNTGELFF
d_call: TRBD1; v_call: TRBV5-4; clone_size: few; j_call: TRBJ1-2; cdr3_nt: TGTGCCAGCAGTTTGGGGACAGGGAGGTATGGCTACACCTTC; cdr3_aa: CASSLGTGRYGYTF
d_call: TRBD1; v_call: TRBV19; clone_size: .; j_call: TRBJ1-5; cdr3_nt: TGTGCCAGTAGTTGGGTCCGGGACAGAGAATCAGCCCAGCATTTT; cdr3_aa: CASSWVRDRESAQHF
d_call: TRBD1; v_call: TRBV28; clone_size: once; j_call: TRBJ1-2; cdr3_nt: TGTGCCAGCAGTAGAGGACAGGGGAGGGATGGCTACACCTTC; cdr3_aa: CASSRGQGRDGYTF
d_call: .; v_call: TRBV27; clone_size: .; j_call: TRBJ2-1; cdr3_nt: TGTGCCAGCAGTTGGCGGAGCTCCTACAATGAGCAGTTCTTC; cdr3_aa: CASSWRSSYNEQFF
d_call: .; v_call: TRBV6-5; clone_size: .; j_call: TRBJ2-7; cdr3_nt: TGTGCCAGCAGGCTCTCTGGCAGGGGATCCTACGAGCAGTACTTC; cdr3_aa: CASRLSGRGSYEQYF
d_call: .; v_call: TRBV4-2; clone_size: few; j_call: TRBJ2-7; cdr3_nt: TGTGCCAGCAGCCCACCGCAGACTATGTCGTACGAGCAGTACTTC; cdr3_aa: CASSPPQTMSYEQYF
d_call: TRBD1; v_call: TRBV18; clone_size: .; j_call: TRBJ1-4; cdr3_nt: TGTGCCAGCTCACTCGGACAGGGTAGAGAAAAACTGTTTTTT; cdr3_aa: CASSLGQGREKLFF
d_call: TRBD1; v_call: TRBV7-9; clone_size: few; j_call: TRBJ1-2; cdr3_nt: TGTGCCAGCAGCCAGGGACAGAACTATGGCTACACCTTC; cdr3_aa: CASSQGQNYGYTF
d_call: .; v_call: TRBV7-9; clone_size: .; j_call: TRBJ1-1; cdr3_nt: TGTGCCAGCAGCTTATACTCCGTCTCAGGGGTTCACACTGAAGCTTTCTTT; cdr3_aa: CASSLYSVSGVHTEAFF
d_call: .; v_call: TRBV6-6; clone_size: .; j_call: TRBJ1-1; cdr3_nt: TGTGCCAGCAGTTACTCGAGAGTGAACACTGAAGCTTTCTTT; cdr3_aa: CASSYSRVNTEAFF
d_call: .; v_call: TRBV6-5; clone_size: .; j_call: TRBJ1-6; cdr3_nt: TGTGCCAGCAGCGCGGACAGAACTCCAAATTCACCCCTCCACTTT; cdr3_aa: CASSADRTPNSPLHF
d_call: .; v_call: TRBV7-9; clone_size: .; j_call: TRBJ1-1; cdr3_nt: TGTGCCAGCAGCCGTCGGGGGGACACTGAAGCTTTCTTT; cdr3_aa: CASSRRGDTEAFF
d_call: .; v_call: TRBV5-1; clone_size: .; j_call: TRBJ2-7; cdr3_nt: TGCGCCAGCAGCCTGGCCGCGACAGCGACGTACGAGCAGTACTTC; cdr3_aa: CASSLAATATYEQYF
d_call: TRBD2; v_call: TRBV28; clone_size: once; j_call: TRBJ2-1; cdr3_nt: TGTGCCAGCAGTAGCCCCGGGACTAGCGGGAGAAATGAGCAGTTCTTC; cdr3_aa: CASSSPGTSGRNEQFF
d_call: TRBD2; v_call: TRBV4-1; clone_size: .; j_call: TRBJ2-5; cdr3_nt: TGCGCCAGCAGCCAAGAAACGGGACTATCAACAGAGACCCAGTACTTC; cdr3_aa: CASSQETGLSTETQYF
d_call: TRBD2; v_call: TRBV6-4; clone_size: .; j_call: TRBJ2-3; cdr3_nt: TGTGCCAGCAGTGCTAGCGGGAGGGCGGGAGATACGCAGTATTTT; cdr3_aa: CASSASGRAGDTQYF
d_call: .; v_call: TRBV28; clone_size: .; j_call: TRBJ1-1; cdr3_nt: TGTGCCACCACAGGGTCGGCTGAAGCTTTCTTT; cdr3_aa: CATTGSAEAFF
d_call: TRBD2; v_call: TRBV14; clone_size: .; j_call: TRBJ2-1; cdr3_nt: TGTGCCAGCAGCCCACTTACTAGCGGGAGAGACAATGAGCAGTTCTTC; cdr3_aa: CASSPLTSGRDNEQFF
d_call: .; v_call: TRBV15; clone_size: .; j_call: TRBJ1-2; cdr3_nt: TGTGCCACCAGCAGGGCGGCCTATGGCTACACCTTC; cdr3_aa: CATSRAAYGYTF
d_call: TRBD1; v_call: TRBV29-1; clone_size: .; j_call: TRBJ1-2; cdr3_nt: TGCAGCTCACTAGGTGGGACAGGGCAAGCTAACTATGGCTACACCTTC; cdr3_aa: CSSLGGTGQANYGYTF
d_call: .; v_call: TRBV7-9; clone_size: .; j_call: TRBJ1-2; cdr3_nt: TGTGCCAGCGCCCTAACCCAGGGGTCTTATGGCTACACCTTC; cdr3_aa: CASALTQGSYGYTF
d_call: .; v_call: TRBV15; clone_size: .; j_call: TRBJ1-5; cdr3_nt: TGTGCCACCAGCAGATCGAGGCGGGGTCAGCCCCAGCATTTT; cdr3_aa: CATSRSRRGQPQHF
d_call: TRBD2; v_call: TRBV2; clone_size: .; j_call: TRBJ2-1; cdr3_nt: TGTGCCAGCAGTTCCTCGACTAGCCTTAGCTCCTACAATGAGCAGTTCTTC; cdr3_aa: CASSSSTSLSSYNEQFF
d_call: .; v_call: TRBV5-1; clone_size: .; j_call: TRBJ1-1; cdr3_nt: TGCGCCAGCAGCTCGGGGGGGCTAAAAACTGAAGCTTTCTTT; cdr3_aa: CASSSGGLKTEAFF
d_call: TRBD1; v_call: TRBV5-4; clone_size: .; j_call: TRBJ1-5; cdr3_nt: TGTGCCAGCAGCCTCACCTCCGGGACAGGCTACAATCAGCCCCAGCATTTT; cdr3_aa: CASSLTSGTGYNQPQHF
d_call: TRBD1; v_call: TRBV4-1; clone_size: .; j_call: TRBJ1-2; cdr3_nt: TGCGCCAGCAGCATCGCAGGGGGCGCGAGTTCTGGCTACACCTTC; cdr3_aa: CASSIAGGASSGYTF
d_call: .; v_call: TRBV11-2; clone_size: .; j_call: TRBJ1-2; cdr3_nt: TGTGCCAGCAGCAAAAGTAACAGGGACCCCAGAGACTATGGCTACACCTTC; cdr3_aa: CASSKSNRDPRDYGYTF
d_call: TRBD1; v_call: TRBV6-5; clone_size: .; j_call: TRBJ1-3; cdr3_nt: TGTGCCAGTAGTCGAGGGACAGGGAATGGAAACACCATATATTTT; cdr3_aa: CASSRGTGNGNTIYF
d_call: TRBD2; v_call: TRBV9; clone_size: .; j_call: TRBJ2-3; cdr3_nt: TGTGCCAGCAGCCCTCACCCCTTCACGGGAGGGCCAGATACGCAGTATTTT; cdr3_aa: CASSPHPFTGGPDTQYF
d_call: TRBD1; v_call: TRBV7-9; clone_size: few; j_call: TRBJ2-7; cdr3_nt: TGTGCCAGCAGCAAGCTCAACGTCCGGGACAGGGTCCCCTACGAGCAGTACTTC; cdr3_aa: CASSKLNVRDRVPYEQYF
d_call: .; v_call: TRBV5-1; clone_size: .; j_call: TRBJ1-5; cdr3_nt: TGCGCCAGTCGTAGTAGCTTCAATCAGCCCCAGCATTTT; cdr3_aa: CASRSSFNQPQHF
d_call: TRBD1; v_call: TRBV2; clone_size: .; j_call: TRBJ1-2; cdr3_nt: TGTGCCAGCAGTGAAGGCAGGGGGGCTGGCTACACCTTC; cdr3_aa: CASSEGRGAGYTF
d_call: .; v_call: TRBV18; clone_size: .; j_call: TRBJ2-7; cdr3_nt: TGTGCCAGCTCCCAGGGGATGTACGAGCAGTACTTC; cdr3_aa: CASSQGMYEQYF
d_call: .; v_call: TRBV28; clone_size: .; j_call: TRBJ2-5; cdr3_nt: TGTGCCAGCAGTTTAAGGGGGACCCAGTACTTC; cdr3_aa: CASSLRGTQYF
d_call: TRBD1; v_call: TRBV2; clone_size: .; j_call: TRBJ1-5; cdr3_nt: TGTGCCAGCAACGACAGGGGGCGCCTTCAGCCCCAGCATTTT; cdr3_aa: CASNDRGRLQPQHF
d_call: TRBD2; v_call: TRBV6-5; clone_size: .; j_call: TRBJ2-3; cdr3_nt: TGTGCCAGCAGTCGCGGGGGGGCAGGCACAGATACGCAGTATTTT; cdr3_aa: CASSRGGAGTDTQYF
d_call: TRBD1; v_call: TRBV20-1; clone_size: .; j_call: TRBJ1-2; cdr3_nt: TGCAGTGCTAGTAGAGGTCGACAGGGGGCGCGCCAGGATGGCTACACCTTC; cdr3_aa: CSASRGRQGARQDGYTF
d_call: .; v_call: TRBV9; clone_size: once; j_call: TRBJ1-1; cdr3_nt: TGTGCCAGCAGCCCCAGGATGACCATTAGCACTGAAGCTTTCTTT; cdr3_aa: CASSPRMTISTEAFF
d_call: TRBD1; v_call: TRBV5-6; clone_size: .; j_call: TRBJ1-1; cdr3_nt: TGTGCCAGCAGCTTGAGGGCGACAGGGGGCATTACTGAAGCTTTCTTT; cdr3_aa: CASSLRATGGITEAFF
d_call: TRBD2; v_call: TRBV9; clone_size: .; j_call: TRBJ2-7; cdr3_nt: TGTGCCAGCAGCGTAGGACTAGCGGGAGTAGACAACGAGCAGTACTTC; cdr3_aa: CASSVGLAGVDNEQYF
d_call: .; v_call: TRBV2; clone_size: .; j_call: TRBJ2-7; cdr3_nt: TGTGCCAGCAGTGGGAGGGTCGAGCAGTACTTC; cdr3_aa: CASSGRVEQYF